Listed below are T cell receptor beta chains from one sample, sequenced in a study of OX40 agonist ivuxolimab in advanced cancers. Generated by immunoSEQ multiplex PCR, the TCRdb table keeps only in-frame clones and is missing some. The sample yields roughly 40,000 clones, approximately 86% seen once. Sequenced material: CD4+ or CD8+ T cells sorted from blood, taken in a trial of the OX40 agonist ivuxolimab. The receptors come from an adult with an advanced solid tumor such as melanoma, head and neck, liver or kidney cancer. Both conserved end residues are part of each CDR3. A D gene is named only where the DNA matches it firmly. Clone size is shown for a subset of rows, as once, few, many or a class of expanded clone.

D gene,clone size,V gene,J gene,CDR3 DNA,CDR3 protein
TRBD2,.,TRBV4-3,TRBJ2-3,TGCGCCAGCAGCCTTACGATAGGGCTAGCGGGGGGAAGCACAGATACGCAGTATTTT,CASSLTIGLAGGSTDTQYF
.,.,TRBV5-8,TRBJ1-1,TGTGCCAGCAGCTATTACAGAACACTCAACACTGAAGCTTTCTTT,CASSYYRTLNTEAFF
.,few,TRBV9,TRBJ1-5,TGTGCCAGCAGCGTAGCAGCCGCCGGGGGGGCCCAGCATTTT,CASSVAAAGGAQHF
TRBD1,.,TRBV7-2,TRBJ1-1,TGTGCCAGCAGCTTAAGGGGACAGGGGGACACTGAAGCTTTCTTT,CASSLRGQGDTEAFF
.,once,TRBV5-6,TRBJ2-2,TGTGCCAGCAGCCGCCCCGGGGTAGACTCGAACACCGGGGAGCTGTTTTTT,CASSRPGVDSNTGELFF
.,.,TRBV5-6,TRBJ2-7,TGTGCCAGCACCGAGTACCGGGACGGACGCTACGAGCAGTACTTC,CASTEYRDGRYEQYF
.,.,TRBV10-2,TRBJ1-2,TGCGCCAGCAGTGAGGTTCAGGGGATCTATGGCTACACCTTC,CASSEVQGIYGYTF
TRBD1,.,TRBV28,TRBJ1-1,TGTGCCAGCAGCCGAGACAGGGTCACTGAAGCTTTCTTT,CASSRDRVTEAFF
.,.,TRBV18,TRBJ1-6,TGTGCCAGCTCACCCGCGACAGTCCGGACTAATTCACCCCTCCACTTT,CASSPATVRTNSPLHF
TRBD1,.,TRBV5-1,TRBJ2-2,TGCGCCAGCAGCCCCACAGGGGGCCCCGGGACCGGGGAGCTGTTTTTT,CASSPTGGPGTGELFF
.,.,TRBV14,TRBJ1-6,TGCGCCAGCAGCCAAGAGGGTAATTCACCCCTCCACTTT,CASSQEGNSPLHF
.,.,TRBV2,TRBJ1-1,TGTGCCAGCAGTGACAGGAGGGGTGGAGGTGAAGCTTTCTTT,CASSDRRGGGEAFF
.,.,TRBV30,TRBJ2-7,TGTGCCTGGAGCCTAAGTGGGTATTACAGCTCCTACGAGCAGTACTTC,CAWSLSGYYSSYEQYF
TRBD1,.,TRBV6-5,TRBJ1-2,TGTGCCAGCAGAGGACAGGGGGCGCAGGGTTCGGACACCTTC,CASRGQGAQGSDTF
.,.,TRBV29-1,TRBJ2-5,TGCAGCGCCCCATTGCAGGGCAGCCAAGAGACCCAGTACTTC,CSAPLQGSQETQYF
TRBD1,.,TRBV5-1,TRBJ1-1,TGCGCCAGCAGCACTAACAGGGGCGAAGGGTCGAACACTGAAGCTTTCTTT,CASSTNRGEGSNTEAFF
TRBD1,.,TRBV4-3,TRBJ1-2,TGCGCCAGCAGCCAAGGGACAGGGGCTAACTATGGCTACACCTTC,CASSQGTGANYGYTF
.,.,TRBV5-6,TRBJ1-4,TGTGCCAGCAGCTTTTGGCACACTAATGAAAAACTGTTTTTT,CASSFWHTNEKLFF
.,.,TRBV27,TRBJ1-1,TGTGCCAGCAGTGGGGGACAGAACACTGAAGCTTTCTTT,CASSGGQNTEAFF
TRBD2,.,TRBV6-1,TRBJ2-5,TGTGCCAGCAGGAGTAGCGGGGGGTTGGAGACCCAGTACTTC,CASRSSGGLETQYF
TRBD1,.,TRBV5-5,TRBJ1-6,TGTGCCAGCAGCCCAAGCTGGGACAGGGGCTTTGAGCGTTCACCCCTCCACTTT,CASSPSWDRGFERSPLHF
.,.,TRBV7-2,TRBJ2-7,TGTGCCAGCAGCTCATCAGGGCAGGGCTACGAGCAGTACTTC,CASSSSGQGYEQYF